Presented here are 7 T cell receptor beta chains from one specimen sequenced in a study of blood T cell repertoires in COVID-19. This table comes from immunoSEQ multiplex PCR, and its TCRdb copy is limited to in-frame clones, with some not included. The table includes 45,000 to 70,000 clones, 84% detected once. Sequenced: peripheral blood. Receptors were obtained from a woman aged 80 or over with acute or convalescent COVID-19.

At least ten counts were recorded for this clone. This sequence joins TRBV5-1 and TRBJ2-1, with 9 bases that match TRBD2. V was clipped by 4 bases and J by 3 bases; unmatched bases: 11. CDR3 length equals 17 residues. Germline CDR1 and CDR2: SGHRS and YFSETQ. Written as DNA, the CDR3 is TGCGCCAGCAGCCCCCAGGAAGCGGGGGGTTACTACAATGAGCAGTTCTTC. The encoded protein is CASSPQEAGGYYNEQFF.

This clone was counted between two and nine times. The chain has TRBV12-2 and TRBJ1-2; the table's TRBD1 call for D was not verified on the DNA. TRBV12-2 is an annotated pseudogene. The CDR3 is 15 amino acids. The CDR3: CASRLMDREVGGYTF. The CDR3 DNA sequence: TGTGCAAGTCGCTTAATGGACAGGGAGGTAGGTGGCTACACCTTC.

The chain uses TRBV5-1 and TRBJ1-1; no clear D gene. Germline V gene lookup returns CDR1 SGHRS and CDR2 YFSETQ. V dropped 0 bases and J dropped 4 bases, with 10 bases sitting between them. There are 14 residues in the CDR3. CDR3 region: CASSLDGRGTEAFF. The CDR3 nucleotides read TGCGCCAGCAGCTTGGACGGGCGGGGCACTGAAGCTTTCTTT.

In nucleotides, the CDR3 is TGTGCCAGCGTGGGACAGGGGGCGAGGGAGCAGTACTTC. This sequence encodes CASVGQGAREQYF. The J gene is TRBJ2-7, the V gene TRBV27, with TRBD1 matching over 12 bases. The CDR3 spans 13 residues. The ends lost 8 bases at V and 7 bases at J; junction bases unmatched: 6. The germline CDR1 and CDR2 sequences are MNHEY and SMNVEV (reference sequence).

The rearrangement links TRBV5-1 to TRBJ1-4; 7 nucleotides match TRBD1. The trim removed 3 bases at V and 4 bases at J, leaving 6 bases unmatched. The CDR3 contains 15 residues. Germline V gene data show CDR1 as SGHRS and CDR2 as YFSETQ. CDR3 sequence reads: CASSSTGLSNEKLFF. Written as DNA, the CDR3 is TGCGCCAGCAGCTCGACAGGGTTGAGTAATGAAAAACTGTTTTTT.

The chain uses TRBV19 and TRBJ2-1, with TRBD1 identical over 7 bases. In germline, CDR1 is LNHDA, CDR2 SQIVND (reference sequence). V lost 0 bases and J lost 8; bases outside the gene matches: 13. The CDR3 runs 17 residues. Here the CDR3 DNA reads TGTGCCAGTAGTATAGATGGCGACAGGGCGTCGGGCGATGAGCAGTTCTTC. As protein: CASSIDGDRASGDEQFF. Using reference TRBV19 and TRBJ2-1 for the parts outside the CDR3, the full variable domain is DGGITQSPKYLFRKEGQNVTLSCEQNLNHDAMYWYRQDPGQGLRLIYYSQIVNDFQKGDIAEGYSVSREKKESFPLTVTSAQKNPTAFYLCASSIDGDRASGDEQFFGPGTRLTVL.

V and J are TRBV13 and TRBJ1-1, with 8 nucleotides matching TRBD1. The V gene end was trimmed by 3 bases and the J gene end by 4 bases; junction bases not matched to a gene: 1. Germline CDR1 and CDR2: PRHDT and FYEKMQ (reference sequence). The CDR3 contains 13 residues. The CDR3 bases are TGTGCCAGCAGCTTGGACAGGGTCACTGAAGCTTTCTTT. Its protein is CASSLDRVTEAFF.